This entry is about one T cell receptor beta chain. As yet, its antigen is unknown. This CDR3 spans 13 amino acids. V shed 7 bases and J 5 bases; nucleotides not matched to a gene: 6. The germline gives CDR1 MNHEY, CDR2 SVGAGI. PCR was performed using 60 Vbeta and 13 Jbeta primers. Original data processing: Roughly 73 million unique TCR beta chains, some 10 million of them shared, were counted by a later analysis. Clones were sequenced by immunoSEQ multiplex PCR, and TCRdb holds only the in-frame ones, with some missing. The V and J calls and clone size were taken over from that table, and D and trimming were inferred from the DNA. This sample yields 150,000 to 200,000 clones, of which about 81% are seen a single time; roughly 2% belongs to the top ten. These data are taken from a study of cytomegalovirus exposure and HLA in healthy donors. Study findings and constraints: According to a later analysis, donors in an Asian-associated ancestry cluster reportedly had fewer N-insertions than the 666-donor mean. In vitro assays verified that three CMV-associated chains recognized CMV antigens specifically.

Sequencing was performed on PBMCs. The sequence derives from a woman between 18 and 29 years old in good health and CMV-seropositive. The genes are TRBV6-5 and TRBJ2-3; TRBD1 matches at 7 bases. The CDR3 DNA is TGTGCCAGCACAACAGGGGAGAGAGATACGCAGTATTTT. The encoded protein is CASTTGERDTQYF.